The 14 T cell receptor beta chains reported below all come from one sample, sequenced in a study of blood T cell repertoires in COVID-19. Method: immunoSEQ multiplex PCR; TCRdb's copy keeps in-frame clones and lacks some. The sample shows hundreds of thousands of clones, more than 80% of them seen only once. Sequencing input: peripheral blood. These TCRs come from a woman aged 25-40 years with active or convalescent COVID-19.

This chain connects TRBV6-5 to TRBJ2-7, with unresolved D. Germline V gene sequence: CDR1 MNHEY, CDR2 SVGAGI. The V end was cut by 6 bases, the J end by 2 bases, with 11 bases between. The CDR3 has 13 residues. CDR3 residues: CASSWLGPYEQYF. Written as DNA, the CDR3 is TGTGCCAGCAGCTGGCTTGGCCCCTACGAGCAGTACTTC.

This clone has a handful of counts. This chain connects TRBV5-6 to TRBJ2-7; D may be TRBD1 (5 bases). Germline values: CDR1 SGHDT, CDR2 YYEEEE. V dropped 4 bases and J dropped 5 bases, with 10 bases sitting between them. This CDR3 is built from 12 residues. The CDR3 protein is CASSPGWNEQYF. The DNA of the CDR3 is TGTGCCAGCAGCCCAGGGTGGAACGAGCAGTACTTC. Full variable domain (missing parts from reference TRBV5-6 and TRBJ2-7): DAGVTQSPTHLIKTRGQQVTLRCSPKSGHDTVSWYQQALGQGPQFIFQYYEEEERQRGNFPDRFSGHQFPNYSSELNVNALLLGDSALYLCASSPGWNEQYFGPGTRLTVT.

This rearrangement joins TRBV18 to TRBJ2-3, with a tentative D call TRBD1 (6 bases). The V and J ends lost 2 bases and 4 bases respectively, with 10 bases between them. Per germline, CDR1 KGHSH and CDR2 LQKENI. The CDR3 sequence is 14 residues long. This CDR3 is CASSPIPGADTQYF. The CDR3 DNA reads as TGTGCCAGCTCACCAATCCCAGGGGCAGATACGCAGTATTTT.

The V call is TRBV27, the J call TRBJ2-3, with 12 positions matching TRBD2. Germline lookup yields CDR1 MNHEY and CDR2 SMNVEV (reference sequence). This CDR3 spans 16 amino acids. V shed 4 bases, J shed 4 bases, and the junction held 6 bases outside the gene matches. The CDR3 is CASSYLTSGSPDTQYF. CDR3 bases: TGTGCCAGCAGTTACCTGACTAGCGGGAGTCCAGATACGCAGTATTTT.

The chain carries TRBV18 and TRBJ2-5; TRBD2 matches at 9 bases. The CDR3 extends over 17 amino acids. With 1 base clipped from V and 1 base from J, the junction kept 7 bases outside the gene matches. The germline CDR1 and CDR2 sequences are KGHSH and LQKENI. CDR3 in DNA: TGTGCCAGCTCACCACTACTAACTAGCGGGTTCCAAGAGACCCAGTACTTC. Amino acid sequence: CASSPLLTSGFQETQYF.

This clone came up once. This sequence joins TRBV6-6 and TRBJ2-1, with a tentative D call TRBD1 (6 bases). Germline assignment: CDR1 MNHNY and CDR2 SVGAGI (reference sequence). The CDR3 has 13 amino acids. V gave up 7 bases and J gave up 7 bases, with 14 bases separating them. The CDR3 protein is CASTRTVLNEQFF. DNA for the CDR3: TGTGCCAGCACCCGGACAGTACTAAATGAGCAGTTCTTC.

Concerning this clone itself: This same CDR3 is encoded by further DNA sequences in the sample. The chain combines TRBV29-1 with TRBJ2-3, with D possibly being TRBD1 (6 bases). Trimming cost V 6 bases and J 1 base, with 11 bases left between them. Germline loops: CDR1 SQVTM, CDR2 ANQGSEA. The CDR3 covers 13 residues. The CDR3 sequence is CSVATGGTDTQYF. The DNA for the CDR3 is TGCAGCGTAGCGACAGGAGGCACAGATACGCAGTATTTT.

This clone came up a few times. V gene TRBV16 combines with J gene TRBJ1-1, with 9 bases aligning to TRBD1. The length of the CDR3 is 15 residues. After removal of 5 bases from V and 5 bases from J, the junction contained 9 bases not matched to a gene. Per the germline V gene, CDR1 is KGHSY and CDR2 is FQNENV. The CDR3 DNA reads TGTGCCAGCAGCGACTACAGGGGGCAGAGAACTGAAGCTTTCTTT. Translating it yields CASSDYRGQRTEAFF.

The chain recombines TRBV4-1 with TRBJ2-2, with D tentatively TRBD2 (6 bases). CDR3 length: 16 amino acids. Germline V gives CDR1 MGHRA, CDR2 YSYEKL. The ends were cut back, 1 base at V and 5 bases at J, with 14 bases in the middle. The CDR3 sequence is CASSQASGGGTGELFF. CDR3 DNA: TGCGCCAGCAGCCAAGCGTCGGGCGGAGGGACCGGGGAGCTGTTTTTT.

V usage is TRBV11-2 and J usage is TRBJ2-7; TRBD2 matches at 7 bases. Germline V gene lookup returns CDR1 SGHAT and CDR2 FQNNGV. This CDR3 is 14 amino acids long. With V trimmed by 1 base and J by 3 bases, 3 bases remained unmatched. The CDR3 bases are TGTGCCAGCAGCTTAGGCGGGGGTTACTACGAGCAGTACTTC. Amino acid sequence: CASSLGGGYYEQYF.

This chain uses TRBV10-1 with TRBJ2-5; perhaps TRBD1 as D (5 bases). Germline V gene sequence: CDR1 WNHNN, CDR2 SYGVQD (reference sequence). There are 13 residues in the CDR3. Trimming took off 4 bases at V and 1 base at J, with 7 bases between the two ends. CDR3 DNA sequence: TGCGCCAGCAGTGGACAGATCCAAGAGACCCAGTACTTC. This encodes CASSGQIQETQYF.

The CDR3 nucleotides read TGTGCCAGTAGTACGGAGACCACAGGGATCTATGGCTACACCTTC. It codes for CASSTETTGIYGYTF. The rearrangement joins TRBV19 to TRBJ1-2; D is perhaps TRBD1 (6 bases). Germline V gene sequence: CDR1 LNHDA, CDR2 SQIVND (reference sequence). The CDR3 is 15 amino acids. Trimming took 4 bases from V and 4 from J, leaving 16 bases between them. Full variable domain (remainder filled in from reference TRBV19 and TRBJ1-2): DGGITQSPKYLFRKEGQNVTLSCEQNLNHDAMYWYRQDPGQGLRLIYYSQIVNDFQKGDIAEGYSVSREKKESFPLTVTSAQKNPTAFYLCASSTETTGIYGYTFGSGTRLTVV.

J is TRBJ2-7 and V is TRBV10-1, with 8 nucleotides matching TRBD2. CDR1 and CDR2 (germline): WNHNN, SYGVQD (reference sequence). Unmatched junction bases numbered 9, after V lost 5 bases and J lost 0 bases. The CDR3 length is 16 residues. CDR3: CASSQNSGDNSYEQYF. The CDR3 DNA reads TGCGCCAGCAGTCAAAATAGCGGGGATAACTCCTACGAGCAGTACTTC.

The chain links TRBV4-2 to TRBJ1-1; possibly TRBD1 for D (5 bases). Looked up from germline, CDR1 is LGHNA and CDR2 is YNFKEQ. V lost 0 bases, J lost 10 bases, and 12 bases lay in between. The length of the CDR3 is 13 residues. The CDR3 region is CASSQEDRGGAFF. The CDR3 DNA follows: TGTGCCAGCAGCCAAGAAGATAGGGGTGGAGCTTTCTTT.